These 10 T cell receptor beta chains came from one sample sequenced in a study of regulatory T cells in long-lasting Graves disease. Time point noted: newly diagnosed GD, antithyroid drugs for less than 3 months. Following extraction of RNA from PBMCs, that RNA was used to make the TCR library. To make TCR beta libraries, researchers used iRepertoire HTBI primers and Arm-PCR of CDR3 regions. TCRdb redid the calling of the multiplex PCR reads with MiXCR, one entry per CDR3 protein. The profile shows around 500,000 distinct CDR3 sequences, approximately 12% of them singletons. These data also featured in a second study, about T cells in Graves' hyperthyroidism and ophthalmopathy.

The sequencing here drew on peripheral blood mononuclear cells (PBMCs), taken at new diagnosis, from a patient treated with antithyroid drugs. The origin of the receptors is a man between 25 and 39 years old with Graves disease.

This clonotype was detected many times. The chain links TRBV30 to TRBJ2-7; D ambiguous. This CDR3 is built from 14 residues. CDR1 GTSNPN and CDR2 SVGIG come from the germline V gene (reference sequence). Deletions cut 1 base from V and 2 bases from J, with 12 bases between. Written as DNA, the CDR3 is TGTGCCTGGAGTGGACCTCAGGTTGCCTACGAGCAGTACTTC. Its translation: CAWSGPQVAYEQYF.

With regard to this clonotype: A much larger clone differs from this one at a single base, so this may be a read error. This chain uses TRBV6-2 or TRBV6-3 with TRBJ1-5; D remains unclear. Germline-derived CDR1 and CDR2 are MNHEY and SVGEGT. Deletions cut 7 bases from V and 0 bases from J, with 16 bases between. The CDR3 has 16 residues. CDR3 bases: TGTGCCAGCAATGAACGGGCAGCTTATAGCAATCAGCCCCAGCATTTT. It translates to CASNERAAYSNQPQHF.

This clonotype was seen a few times. CDR3 residues: CATSRDRGYQETQYF. CDR3 DNA: TGTGCCACCAGCAGGGACAGGGGGTATCAAGAGACCCAGTACTTC. The chain joins TRBV15 to TRBJ2-5; 10 bases align to TRBD1. Germline CDR1 is LNHNV and CDR2 is YYDKDF (reference sequence). CDR3 length: 15 amino acids. The V segment lost 3 bases and the J segment 2 bases; nucleotides outside the gene matches: 3. Based on the CDR3 plus reference TRBV15 and TRBJ2-5, the full variable domain is DAMVIQNPRYQVTQFGKPVTLSCSQTLNHNVMYWYQQKSSQAPKLLFHYYDKDFNNEADTPDNFQSRRPNTSFCFLDIRSPGLGDTAMYLCATSRDRGYQETQYFGPGTRLLVL.

In this sample, this clonotype turned up many times. The chain recombines TRBV2 with TRBJ2-1; 9 bases line up with TRBD2. From germline, CDR1 is SNHLY and CDR2 FYNNEI. The trim removed 6 bases at V and 2 bases at J, leaving 8 bases unmatched. CDR3 size: 16 residues. Here the CDR3 DNA reads TGTGCCAGCAGACCCGATAGCGGGAGCACCTACAATGAGCAGTTCTTC. It codes for CASRPDSGSTYNEQFF.

The chain combines TRBV6-1 with TRBJ2-3; 7 nucleotides agree with TRBD1. V trimming: 5 bases; J trimming: 0 bases; junction bases outside the gene matches: 8. This CDR3 region has 16 residues. Germline V gene data show CDR1 as MNHNS and CDR2 as SASEGT. CDR3 protein: CASSNGQVASTDTQYF. In nucleotides, the CDR3 is TGTGCCAGCAGTAACGGACAGGTTGCTAGCACAGATACGCAGTATTTT.

This clonotype is labeled as medium-sized. The gene calls are TRBV18 and TRBJ2-5; 11 nucleotides align to TRBD2. The CDR3 is 16 amino acids. After removal of 3 bases from V and 2 bases from J, the junction contained 5 bases not matched to a gene. Germline values: CDR1 KGHSH, CDR2 LQKENI. This CDR3 is CASSPGLAGSQETQYF. The CDR3 bases are TGTGCCAGCTCACCTGGACTAGCGGGCTCTCAAGAGACCCAGTACTTC.

Ten or more counts support this clonotype. This chain connects TRBV30 to TRBJ2-5; D call uncertain. The CDR3 runs to 12 residues. CDR1 is GTSNPN, CDR2 SVGIG, per germline (reference sequence). V dropped 6 bases and J dropped 2 bases, with 10 bases sitting between them. In DNA form, the CDR3 reads TGTGCCTGCCGACCGACTCAAGAGACCCAGTACTTC. Its protein is CACRPTQETQYF.

The rearrangement joins TRBV5-6 to TRBJ2-7; 8 nucleotides line up with TRBD2. V lost 4 bases and J lost 6; bases outside the gene matches: 12. CDR3 length equals 15 residues. Per germline, CDR1 SGHDT and CDR2 YYEEEE. DNA of the CDR3: TGTGCCAGCAGCCCCACTAGCGGTATCCCAGGCGAGCAGTACTTC. Its translation is CASSPTSGIPGEQYF.

This clonotype was seen a handful of times. V and J are TRBV7-9 and TRBJ2-2, with TRBD1 identical over 9 bases. From germline, CDR1 is SEHNR and CDR2 FQNEAQ (reference sequence). The CDR3 runs 16 residues. Trimming removed 5 bases from V and 3 bases from J; junction bases left unmatched: 7. CDR3 coding DNA: TGTGCCAGCAGCATAAACAGGGGGCGGTACACCGGGGAGCTGTTTTTT. As protein: CASSINRGRYTGELFF.

This chain joins TRBV5-1 and TRBJ2-1; TRBD2 aligns across 10 bases. V dropped 2 bases and J dropped 7; count of bases not matched to a gene: 12. The CDR3 loop spans 17 amino acids. From germline, CDR1 is SGHRS and CDR2 YFSETQ. The CDR3 sequence: CASSFEGLAGEWNEQFF. In DNA, the CDR3 is TGCGCCAGCAGCTTCGAGGGCCTAGCGGGAGAGTGGAATGAGCAGTTCTTC.